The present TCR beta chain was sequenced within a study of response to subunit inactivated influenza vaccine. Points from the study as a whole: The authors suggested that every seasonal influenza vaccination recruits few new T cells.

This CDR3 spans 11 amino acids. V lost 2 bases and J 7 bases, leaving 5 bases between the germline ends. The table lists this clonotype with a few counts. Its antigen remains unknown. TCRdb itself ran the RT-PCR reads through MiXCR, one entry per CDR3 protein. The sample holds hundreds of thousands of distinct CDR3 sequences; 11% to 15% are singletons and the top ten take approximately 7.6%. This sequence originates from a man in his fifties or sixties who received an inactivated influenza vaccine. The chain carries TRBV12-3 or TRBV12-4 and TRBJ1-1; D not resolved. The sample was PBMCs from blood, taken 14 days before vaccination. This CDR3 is CASSLRLEAFF. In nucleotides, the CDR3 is TGTGCCAGCAGTTTAAGACTTGAAGCTTTCTTT.